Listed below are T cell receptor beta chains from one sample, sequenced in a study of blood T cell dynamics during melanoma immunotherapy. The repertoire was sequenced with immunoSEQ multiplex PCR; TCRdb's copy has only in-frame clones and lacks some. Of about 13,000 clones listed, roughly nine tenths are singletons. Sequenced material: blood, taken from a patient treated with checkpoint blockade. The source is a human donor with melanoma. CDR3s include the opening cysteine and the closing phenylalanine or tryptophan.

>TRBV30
CASDREGDYGYTF
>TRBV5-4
CASSLVQGGDTQYF
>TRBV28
CASSLGLGDYGYTF
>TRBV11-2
CASRVFGSHTQYF
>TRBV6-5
CASSYSGSRTEYF
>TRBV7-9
CASSLGIGTRSYEQYF
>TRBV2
CASSERALRQTQYF
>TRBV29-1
CSVEWESWTGGLDTQYF
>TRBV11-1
CASSGAPGPYGYTF
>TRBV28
CASSPTGLTRSWEYEQYF
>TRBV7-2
CASSSRIGSNQPQHF
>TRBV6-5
CASRRTSGSYNEQFF
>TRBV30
CAWIPAGGGDYGYTF
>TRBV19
CASSIYIEETQYF
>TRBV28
CASSLRQGIAFF
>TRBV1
CTSSHPYKTENTEAFF
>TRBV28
CASSLWRQLASEQFF
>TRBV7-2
CASSPREGSNQPQHF
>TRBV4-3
CASSQEGRSTDTQYF
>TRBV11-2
CASSLAGQPHEQYF
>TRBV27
CASSLSPSGPPYEQYF
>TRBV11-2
CASTRGVRSYNEQFF
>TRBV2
CASRSTWNTEAFF
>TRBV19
CASSHVGTGGFGELFF
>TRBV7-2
CASSLGDRIGNQPQHF
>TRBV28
CASSHRGRAAYEQYF
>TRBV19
CASSIDTRNTEAFF
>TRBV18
CASSQSTGYTGELFF
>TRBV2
CATAGQPTREQYF
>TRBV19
CASSIMGGSVYNEQFF
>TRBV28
CASSSPGGGYNEQFF
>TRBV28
CASRSPADTQYF
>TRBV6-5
CASRKNSGRGGEQYF
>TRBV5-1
CASSWGTGSIENYGYTF
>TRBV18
CASSPGQGQKETQYF
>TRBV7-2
CASSGATNNEQFF
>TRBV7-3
CASSFNGVSYNEQFF
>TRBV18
CASSPPSIGGETQYF
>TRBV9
CASSLGQGGAEAFF
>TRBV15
CATSRERADYYEQYF
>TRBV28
CASSLGRFRFEQYF
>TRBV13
CASSLGVRGDEQYF
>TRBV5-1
CASSLGAGEADTQYF
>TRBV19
CASSIDLRTMNSPLHF
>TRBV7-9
CASSLAGSMNTEAFF
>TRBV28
CASTPPRGQSYF
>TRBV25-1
CASRGLVREQFF
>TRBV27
CASSLIAGGSNEQFF
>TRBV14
CASSQRDPRYNEQFF
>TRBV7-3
CASSSDGNTEAFF
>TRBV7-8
CASSFVISYEQYF
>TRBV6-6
CASRGQGRNTEAFF
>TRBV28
CASSFSPLSGANVLTF
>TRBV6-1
CASSSLAGGEQFF
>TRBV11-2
CASSTHYRDSLSNTEAFF